One sample yielded the 17 T cell receptor beta chains listed below, sequenced in a study of T cell clonality in common variable immunodeficiency. General study points: In common variable immunodeficiency, TCR beta chains reportedly carried fewer deletions and N-nucleotide insertions.

The repertoire was sequenced with immunoSEQ multiplex PCR; TCRdb's copy has only in-frame clones and lacks some. Listed for the sample are 15,000 to 20,000 clones, none seen a single time. These TCRs' antigens remain unknown. Sample: peripheral blood mononuclear cells. Receptors originate from a human donor with common variable immunodeficiency.

This clone showed up many times. The CDR3 extends 3 residues past the end of the read, so its final part is completed from the germline J gene. This chain uses TRBV28 with TRBJ1-4; D not resolved. Germline V CDR1 and CDR2: MDHEN, SYDVKM. V was trimmed by 1 base and J by 6 bases, leaving 6 bases between them. This CDR3 is 13 amino acids long. The CDR3 sequence: CASSLSKHEKLFF. Partial CDR3 DNA: TGTGCCAGCAGTTTATCCAAGCATGAAAAA.

Regarding this clone: The sequence runs out 3 residues before the end of the CDR3; the remainder is reconstructed from the germline J gene. This chain connects TRBV5-1 to TRBJ2-3, with D possibly TRBD2 on 6 matching bases. Germline V gene sequence: CDR1 SGHRS, CDR2 YFSETQ. V was clipped by 0 bases and J by 2 bases, with 13 bases between them. This CDR3 has 16 amino acids. The CDR3 is CASSLELAHTTDTQYF. CDR3 DNA (partial): TGCGCCAGCAGCTTGGAACTAGCTCATACCACAGATACG.

Comment on this clone: The read ends 3 residues before the CDR3 terminus; that terminus is restored from the germline J gene. The chain employs TRBV6-2 or TRBV6-3 and TRBJ2-5; 10 bases map to TRBD2. Germline V lookup: CDR1 MNHEY, CDR2 SVGEGT. The CDR3 sequence is 16 residues long. V dropped 2 bases and J dropped 3; count of bases not matched to a gene: 6. CDR3 loop: CASSYRLGLAEETQYF. Incomplete CDR3 DNA: TGTGCCAGCAGTTACAGGCTCGGACTAGCGGAAGAGACC.

Of note for this clone: The sequenced fragment ends 3 residues before the CDR3 boundary, so the rest is inferred from the germline J gene. The chain has TRBV7-2 and TRBJ2-7; D is unresolved. Germline V gives CDR1 SGHTA, CDR2 FQGNSA. This CDR3 spans 14 amino acids. The germline V and J ends were trimmed by 1 base and 0 bases, with 7 bases remaining between them. The CDR3 here is CASSLDTNSYEQYF. CDR3 DNA, as far as it was read: TGTGCCAGCAGCTTAGACACCAACTCCTACGAG. Variable domain in full (rest from reference TRBV7-2 and TRBJ2-7): GAGVSQSPSNKVTEKGKDVELRCDPISGHTALYWYRQSLGQGLEFLIYFQGNSAPDKSGLPSDRFSAERTGGSVSTLTIQRTQQEDSAVYLCASSLDTNSYEQYFGPGTRLTVT.

The sample holds a few counts of this clone. The CDR3 end is not reached by the read, which stops 3 residues before it; the germline J gene fills it in. The chain carries TRBV29-1 and TRBJ2-7; either TRBD1 or TRBD2 may fit D (6 bases each). With 5 bases removed from V and 3 bases from J, the gap between germline ends came to 11 bases. This CDR3 is built from 12 residues. Germline CDR1 is SQVTM and CDR2 is ANQGSEA. CDR3 DNA, as far as it was read: TGCAGCGTTCGCGGAGGGGGCTACGAG. It translates to CSVRGGGYE. The complete CDR3 protein is CSVRGGGYEQYF.

A few counts support this clone. Sequencing ends 3 residues short of the CDR3 end; the germline J gene provides the rest. The genes are TRBV18 and TRBJ1-2, with TRBD1 matching over 7 bases. Germline loops: CDR1 KGHSH, CDR2 LQKENI. Losses at the gene ends were 5 bases for V and 6 bases for J; bases not matched to a gene: 6. The CDR3 is 13 amino acids. Incomplete CDR3 DNA: TGTGCCAGCTCAGCGGGACAGTCCGATGGC. Protein: CASSAGQSDG. The entire CDR3 is CASSAGQSDGYTF. The variable domain in full, completed from reference TRBV18 and TRBJ1-2, reads NAGVMQNPRHLVRRRGQEARLRCSPMKGHSHVYWYRQLPEEGLKFMVYLQKENIIDESGMPKERFSAEFPKEGPSILRIQQVVRGDSAAYFCASSAGQSDGYTFGSGTRLTVV.

About this clone: The read finishes 3 residues shy of the CDR3 end, and the germline J gene is used to complete it. The chain couples TRBV7-2 to TRBJ1-1; D ambiguous. Germline CDR1 and CDR2: SGHTA and FQGNSA. The CDR3 sequence is 12 residues long. CDR3 residues: CASSGSGKAAFF. Incomplete CDR3 DNA: TGTGCCAGCAGCGGTTCGGGGAAGGCC.

By sample fraction, this clone is medium-sized (0.01 to 0.1%). The CDR3 extends 3 residues past the end of the read, so its final part is completed from the germline J gene. The same CDR3 arises from other DNA sequences in this sample as well. The genes are TRBV9 and TRBJ2-5, with D possibly matching TRBD2 (6 bases). Germline CDR1 reads SGDLS; CDR2 reads YYNGEE. The CDR3 extends over 14 amino acids. V was shortened by 4 bases and J by 5 bases, with 15 bases between the two germline ends. The sequenced CDR3 bases are TGTGCCAGCAGCCCCCGGGGAGGCGGGGAGACC. Its translation is CASSPRGGGET. The whole CDR3 sequence is CASSPRGGGETQYF.

This clone came up a few times. With the read ending 3 residues before the CDR3 end, the germline J gene is used to fill in that end. V and J are TRBV6-2 or TRBV6-3 and TRBJ1-4; 11 bases match TRBD1. V dropped 7 bases and J dropped 7; count of bases not matched to a gene: 8. The CDR3 has 15 amino acids. Germline V lookup: CDR1 MNHEY, CDR2 SVGEGT. CDR3 region: CASKTDRGLGEKLFF. CDR3 bases read: TGTGCCAGCAAGACGGACAGGGGGCTCGGTGAAAAA.

The CDR3 region is CAISESTGRGQETQYF. The sequenced part of the CDR3 DNA is TGTGCCATCAGTGAGTCGACTGGTAGGGGGCAAGAGACC. V usage is TRBV10-3 and J usage is TRBJ2-5, with D possibly being TRBD1 (6 bases). The CDR3 extends 3 residues past the end of the read, so its final part is completed from the germline J gene. Germline values: CDR1 ENHRY, CDR2 SYGVKD. Deletions cut 0 bases from V and 2 bases from J, with 13 bases between. This CDR3 contains 16 residues.

In its sample, this clone is medium-sized (0.01 to 0.1%). The read is 3 residues too short to cover the CDR3 end, so that end is filled in from the germline J gene. This chain connects TRBV18 to TRBJ1-1; TRBD1 aligns across 9 bases. The CDR3 covers 14 residues. Trimming cost V 5 bases and J 5 bases; bases outside gene matches: 6. CDR1 KGHSH and CDR2 LQKENI come from the germline V gene. Incomplete CDR3 DNA: TGTGCCAGCTCATTGCGTGACAGGGGGACTGAA. As protein: CASSLRDRGTE. The entire CDR3 protein reads CASSLRDRGTEAFF.

This clone was seen at least ten times. The CDR3 end lies 3 residues beyond the end of the read and is filled in from the germline J gene. This chain joins TRBV7-2 and TRBJ2-5, with D perhaps TRBD1 (5 bases). Trimming took 5 bases from V and 0 from J, leaving 13 bases between them. Germline V lookup: CDR1 SGHTA, CDR2 FQGNSA. The CDR3 spans 15 residues. The CDR3: CASSTSRTYQETQYF. The part of the CDR3 DNA that was read is TGTGCCAGCAGCACATCTAGGACATACCAAGAGACC. Complete variable domain (other parts from reference TRBV7-2 and TRBJ2-5): GAGVSQSPSNKVTEKGKDVELRCDPISGHTALYWYRQSLGQGLEFLIYFQGNSAPDKSGLPSDRFSAERTGGSVSTLTIQRTQQEDSAVYLCASSTSRTYQETQYFGPGTRLLVL.

By frequency in the sample, this clone is medium-sized. The read ends 3 residues before the CDR3 terminus; that terminus is restored from the germline J gene. The chain links TRBV9 to TRBJ2-3; D not resolved. The CDR3 has 13 residues. Germline values: CDR1 SGDLS, CDR2 YYNGEE. Trimming pared 1 base from V and 6 bases from J, leaving 9 bases between. The sequenced CDR3 bases are TGTGCCAGCAGCGTAAGGCCCGGGGATACG. This gives the protein CASSVRPGDT. The whole CDR3 sequence is CASSVRPGDTQYF.

This clone has ten or more counts. The sequence runs out 3 residues before the end of the CDR3; the remainder is reconstructed from the germline J gene. The J gene is TRBJ2-1, the V gene TRBV2; the D gene is possibly TRBD1 (6 bases). The CDR3 spans 12 residues. Germline CDR1 and CDR2: SNHLY and FYNNEI. V dropped 5 bases and J dropped 4 bases, with 6 bases sitting between them. CDR3 residues: CASSTGYNEQFF. The CDR3 bases that were read are TGTGCCAGCAGTACAGGGTACAATGAG. The complete variable domain, with remaining parts taken from reference TRBV2 and TRBJ2-1, reads EPEVTQTPSHQVTQMGQEVILRCVPISNHLYFYWYRQILGQKVEFLVSFYNNEISEKSEIFDDQFSVERPDGSNFTLKIRSTKLEDSAMYFCASSTGYNEQFFGPGTRLTVL.

A word on this clone: The read comes to an end 3 residues before the CDR3 does, leaving the germline J gene to fill in the end. V usage is TRBV19 and J usage is TRBJ2-4; TRBD1 aligns across 9 bases. CDR3 length: 15 residues. The germline CDR1 and CDR2 sequences are LNHDA and SQIVND (reference sequence). After removal of 5 bases from V and 4 bases from J, the junction contained 6 bases not matched to a gene. The CDR3 reads CASSAATGGKNIQYF. The CDR3 DNA, read in part, is TGTGCCAGTAGTGCCGCGACAGGGGGTAAAAACATT.

By sample share, this clone is medium-sized (0.01 to 0.1%). The CDR3 is cut off 3 residues early in the read; its end comes from the germline J gene. The chain uses TRBV4-1 and TRBJ2-1; 14 bases match TRBD2. This CDR3 is built from 16 residues. V trimming: 1 base; J trimming: 9 bases; junction bases outside the gene matches: 5. Germline lookup yields CDR1 MGHRA and CDR2 YSYEKL. CDR3 sequence: CASSQGGLAGVREQFF. CDR3 bases read: TGCGCCAGCAGCCAAGGGGGACTAGCGGGAGTTCGTGAG.

This clone was detected ten times or more. The read comes to an end 3 residues before the CDR3 does, leaving the germline J gene to fill in the end. V and J are TRBV6-2 or TRBV6-3 and TRBJ1-1; TRBD1 is a possible D gene (5 bases). This CDR3 has 14 residues. The V gene lost 0 bases and the J gene lost 4 bases, with 9 bases spanning the gap. Germline loops: CDR1 MNHEY, CDR2 SVGEGT. The covered CDR3 bases are TGTGCCAGCAGTTACTCGGGGGGAGGCACTGAA. Translating gives CASSYSGGGTE. The whole CDR3 protein is CASSYSGGGTEAFF.